A single sample is the source of the 16 T cell receptor beta chains below, sequenced in a study of PD-1 blockade in classical Hodgkin lymphoma. Generated by immunoSEQ multiplex PCR, the TCRdb table keeps only in-frame clones and is missing some. The table shows tens of thousands of clones, with 90% occurring only once. Sample time point: cycle 4 day 1 (C4D1), after less than seven weeks of nivolumab. Following autologous stem cell transplantation, relapse occurred in every patient, and exposure to brentuximab vedotin varied. Sequencing used peripheral blood mononuclear cells (PBMCs), obtained before the fourth cycle of nivolumab. The source of these receptors is a human donor with classical Hodgkin lymphoma.

This chain joins TRBV10-3 and TRBJ2-7; D is uncertain. This CDR3 is 13 amino acids long. V gave up 4 bases and J gave up 5 bases, with 12 bases separating them. CDR1 and CDR2 (germline): ENHRY, SYGVKD. The chain's CDR3 is CAISVLGIHEQYF. The CDR3 coding sequence is TGTGCCATCAGTGTTCTAGGGATCCACGAGCAGTACTTC.

V usage is TRBV15 and J usage is TRBJ2-3, with TRBD1 identical over 10 bases. The germline CDR1 and CDR2 sequences are LNHNV and YYDKDF (reference sequence). J lost 6 bases, V lost 8 bases, and 8 bases had no gene match. This CDR3 comprises 14 residues. The CDR3, as DNA: TGTGCCACCCAAGGGACAGGGGTTTCTGATACGCAGTATTTT. This codes for CATQGTGVSDTQYF.

The chain recombines TRBV4-2 with TRBJ2-5; possible D gene TRBD2, 5 bases. V lost 2 bases, J lost 0 bases, and 7 bases lay in between. The CDR3 is made up of 14 amino acids. Germline V gene sequence: CDR1 LGHNA, CDR2 YNFKEQ. This CDR3 is CASSQTGYQETQYF. As DNA, the CDR3 is TGTGCCAGCAGCCAAACGGGATACCAAGAGACCCAGTACTTC.

This clone came up a few times. The genes are TRBV5-1 and TRBJ2-2; 9 bases are shared with TRBD1. The CDR3 contains 17 residues. Trimming took 1 base from V and 2 from J; bases not matched to a gene: 6. Germline V gene sequence: CDR1 SGHRS, CDR2 YFSETQ. The CDR3 DNA sequence: TGCGCCAGCAGCTTGAAAAAAACAGGGGGCAACACCGGGGAGCTGTTTTTT. Amino acid sequence: CASSLKKTGGNTGELFF.

The chain joins TRBV11-2 to TRBJ2-1; D remains ambiguous. V was cut by 5 bases and J by 6 bases, with 8 bases left in between. Germline assignment: CDR1 SGHAT and CDR2 FQNNGV. The CDR3 contains 12 residues. The DNA for the CDR3 is TGTGCCAGCAGCGCCCTTGGCAATGAGCAGTTCTTC. Protein product: CASSALGNEQFF.

The CDR3 coding sequence is TGTGCCAGCAGTCCCGACAGGGGCTACAATCAGCCCCAGCATTTT. It specifies CASSPDRGYNQPQHF. The chain uses TRBV6-6 and TRBJ1-5, with 8 bases lining up with TRBD1. The trim removed 5 bases at V and 3 bases at J, leaving 6 bases unmatched. The CDR3 has 15 residues. Germline values: CDR1 MNHNY, CDR2 SVGAGI (reference sequence).

The gene calls are TRBV10-2 and TRBJ2-7, with D perhaps TRBD2 (6 bases). The V end was cut by 7 bases, the J end by 1 base, with 17 bases between. CDR1 and CDR2 (germline): WSHSY, SAAADI. This CDR3 comprises 15 residues. The CDR3 region has the DNA TGCGCCAGCACCCTACTAGCCCCGGGGTCCTACGAGCAGTACTTC. It specifies CASTLLAPGSYEQYF.

This chain links TRBV7-2 with TRBJ1-5; D is perhaps TRBD1 (6 bases). The CDR3 extends over 17 amino acids. Germline CDR1 is SGHTA and CDR2 is FQGNSA. The V and J ends lost 0 bases and 0 bases respectively, with 12 bases between them. CDR3 region: CASSLAYGGYSNQPQHF. Here the CDR3 DNA reads TGTGCCAGCAGCTTAGCTTATGGGGGCTATAGCAATCAGCCCCAGCATTTT.

The chain couples TRBV5-6 to TRBJ1-4, with D perhaps matching TRBD1 (5 bases). Germline CDR1 SGHDT, CDR2 YYEEEE. CDR3 size: 16 residues. V was pared by 4 bases and J by 2 bases, with 15 bases between. The chain's CDR3 is CASSGGTEGTNEKLFF. Here the CDR3 DNA reads TGTGCCAGCAGCGGGGGGACGGAGGGTACTAATGAAAAACTGTTTTTT.

Within the sample, this clone is medium-sized. The gene calls are TRBV5-1 and TRBJ2-7; D may be TRBD1 (6 bases). Germline values: CDR1 SGHRS, CDR2 YFSETQ. The CDR3 spans 15 residues. V was trimmed by 3 bases and J by 5 bases, leaving 18 bases between them. For the CDR3, the DNA is TGCGCCAGCAGCTCGGTAGAACGGGACACTGACGAGCAGTACTTC. The encoded protein is CASSSVERDTDEQYF.

Written as DNA, the CDR3 is TGTGCCTGGGGAGGTACCGGGAGGCCCACAGATACGCAGTATTTT. Residues: CAWGGTGRPTDTQYF. The chain couples TRBV30 to TRBJ2-3, with 7 nucleotides matching TRBD2. The CDR3 contains 15 residues. CDR1 is GTSNPN and CDR2 is SVGIG in the germline V gene (reference sequence). V trimming: 5 bases; J trimming: 2 bases; junction bases outside the gene matches: 10. Combining the CDR3 with reference TRBV30 and TRBJ2-3 gives the whole variable domain SQTIHQWPATLVQPVGSPLSLECTVEGTSNPNLYWYRQAAGRGLQLLFYSVGIGQISSEVPQNLSASRPQDRQFILSSKKLLLSDSGFYLCAWGGTGRPTDTQYFGPGTRLTVL.

This clone was counted a single time. CDR3 in DNA: TGTGCCAGCAGCCTAAGTGGCGGGAGCTCCTACAATGAGCAGTTCTTC. Translation gives CASSLSGGSSYNEQFF. This chain links TRBV9 with TRBJ2-1; 7 positions agree with TRBD2. This CDR3 contains 16 residues. CDR1 and CDR2 (germline): SGDLS, YYNGEE. After removal of 4 bases from V and 0 bases from J, the junction contained 7 bases not matched to a gene.

Only a few counts were recorded for this clone. A read error may produce the germline difference seen at one junction end. The V and J genes are TRBV10-3 and TRBJ2-7; D may be TRBD1 (5 bases). Germline V lookup: CDR1 ENHRY, CDR2 SYGVKD. The CDR3 totals 15 residues. In nucleotides, the CDR3 is TGTGCCAGCAGTTACTCGGAGACCACAGGCGACGAGCAGTACTTC. Protein sequence: CASSYSETTGDEQYF.

This chain connects TRBV7-9 to TRBJ1-2; 7 nucleotides agree with TRBD1. The CDR3 is 16 residues long. Germline CDR1 is SEHNR and CDR2 is FQNEAQ (reference sequence). V shed 6 bases, J shed 1 base, and the junction held 11 bases outside the gene matches. DNA for the CDR3: TGTGCCAGCAGTTTCTGGGGGGGACAGAATAACTATGGCTACACCTTC. It yields the protein CASSFWGGQNNYGYTF.

The CDR3 here is CASSPANSYEQYF. CDR3 coding DNA: TGTGCCAGCTCCCCGGCCAACTCCTACGAGCAGTACTTC. The genes are TRBV7-3 and TRBJ2-7; D gene unclear. This CDR3 is built from 13 residues. In germline, CDR1 is SGHTA, CDR2 FQGTGA. V lost 8 bases and J lost 0, with 11 bases in between.

The chain links TRBV4-2 to TRBJ1-2; maybe TRBD1 (5 bases). Germline CDR1 reads LGHNA; CDR2 reads YNFKEQ. V lost 0 bases and J 6 bases, leaving 14 bases between the germline ends. This CDR3 spans 15 amino acids. CDR3 loop: CASSQDQGLLDGYTF. The CDR3 DNA follows: TGTGCCAGCAGCCAAGATCAGGGACTATTAGATGGCTACACCTTC.